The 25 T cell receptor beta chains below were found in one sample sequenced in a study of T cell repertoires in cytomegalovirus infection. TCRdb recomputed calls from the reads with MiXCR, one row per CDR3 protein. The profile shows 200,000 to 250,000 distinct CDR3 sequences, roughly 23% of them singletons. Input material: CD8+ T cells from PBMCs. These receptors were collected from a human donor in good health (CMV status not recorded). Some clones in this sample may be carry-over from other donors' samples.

CDR3 coding DNA: TGTGCCAGCAGCCGCGCGGGGCGCGACAATGAGCAGTTCTTC. Translation: CASSRAGRDNEQFF. V usage is TRBV11-2 and J usage is TRBJ2-1, with D possibly being TRBD2 (6 bases). Germline CDR1 is SGHAT and CDR2 is FQNNGV. The ends were cut back, 5 bases at V and 5 bases at J, with 13 bases in the middle. CDR3 length: 14 amino acids. Looking up the rest from reference TRBV11-2 and TRBJ2-1 gives the full variable domain: EAGVAQSPRYKIIEKRQSVAFWCNPISGHATLYWYQQILGQGPKLLIQFQNNGVVDDSQLPKDRFSAERLKGVDSTLKIQPAKLEDSAVYLCASSRAGRDNEQFFGPGTRLTVL.

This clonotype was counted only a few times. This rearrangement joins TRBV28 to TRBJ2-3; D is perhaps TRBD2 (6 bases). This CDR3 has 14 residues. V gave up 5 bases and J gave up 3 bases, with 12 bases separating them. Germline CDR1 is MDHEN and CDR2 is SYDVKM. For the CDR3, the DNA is TGTGCCAGCAGTCGGGACTGGTCTACAGATACGCAGTATTTT. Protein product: CASSRDWSTDTQYF.

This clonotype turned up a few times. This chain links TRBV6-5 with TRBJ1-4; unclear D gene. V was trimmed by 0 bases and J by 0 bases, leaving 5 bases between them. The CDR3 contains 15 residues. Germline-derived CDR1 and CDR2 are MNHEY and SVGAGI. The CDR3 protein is CASSYSETTNEKLFF. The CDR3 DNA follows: TGTGCCAGCAGTTACTCAGAGACAACTAATGAAAAACTGTTTTTT.

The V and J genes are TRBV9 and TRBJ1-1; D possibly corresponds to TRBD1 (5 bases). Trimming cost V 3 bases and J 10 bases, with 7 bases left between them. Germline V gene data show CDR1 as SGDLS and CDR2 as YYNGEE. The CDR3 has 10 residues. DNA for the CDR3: TGTGCCAGCAGCGGGGACCGAGCTTTCTTT. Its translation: CASSGDRAFF.

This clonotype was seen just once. CDR3 protein: CASSYGDRVGQTQYF. CDR3 nucleotides: TGTGCCAGCAGTTATGGGGACAGGGTTGGGCAGACCCAGTACTTC. The chain joins TRBV6-2 or TRBV6-3 to TRBJ2-5; 9 bases are a match to TRBD1. Germline CDR1 MNHEY, CDR2 SVGEGT. The CDR3 is 15 amino acids. V gave up 3 bases and J gave up 6 bases; unmatched junction bases: 8.

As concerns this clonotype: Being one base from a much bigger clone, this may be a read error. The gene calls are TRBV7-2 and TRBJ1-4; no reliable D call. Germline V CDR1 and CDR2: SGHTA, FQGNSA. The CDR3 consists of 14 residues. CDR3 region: CANSDGLTNEKLFF. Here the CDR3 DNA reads TGTGCCAACAGCGACGGACTCACTAATGAAAAACTGTTTTTT.

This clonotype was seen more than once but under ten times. Written as DNA, the CDR3 is TGCGCCAGCAGCCAAGTACTGGGCGATGAGCAGTTCTTC. Its translation is CASSQVLGDEQFF. V usage is TRBV4-1 and J usage is TRBJ2-1; D gene ambiguous. The ends were cut back, 1 base at V and 8 bases at J, with 9 bases in the middle. Per the germline V gene, CDR1 is MGHRA and CDR2 is YSYEKL. This CDR3 is 13 amino acids long.

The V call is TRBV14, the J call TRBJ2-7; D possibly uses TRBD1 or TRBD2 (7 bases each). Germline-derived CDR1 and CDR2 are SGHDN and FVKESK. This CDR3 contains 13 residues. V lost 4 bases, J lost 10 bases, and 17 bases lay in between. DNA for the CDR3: TGTGCCAGCAGCCCAGGGGGAGGGCGCGACCAGTACTTC. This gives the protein CASSPGGGRDQYF.

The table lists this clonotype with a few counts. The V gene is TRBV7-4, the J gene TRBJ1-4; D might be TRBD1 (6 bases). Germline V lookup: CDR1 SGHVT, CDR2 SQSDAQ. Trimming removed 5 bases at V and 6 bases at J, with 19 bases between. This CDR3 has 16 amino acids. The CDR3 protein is CASSRRGEQGYEKLFF. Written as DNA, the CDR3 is TGTGCCAGCAGCCGACGGGGGGAACAGGGTTATGAAAAACTGTTTTTT.

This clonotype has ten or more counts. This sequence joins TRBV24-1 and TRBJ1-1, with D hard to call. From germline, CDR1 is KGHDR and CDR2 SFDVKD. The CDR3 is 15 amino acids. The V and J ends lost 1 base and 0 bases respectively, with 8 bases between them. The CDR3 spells CATSDLFLMNTEAFF. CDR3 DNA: TGTGCCACCAGTGATTTATTCCTCATGAACACTGAAGCTTTCTTT.

The CDR3 DNA reads TGTGCCAGCAGTTTATACGCAGGGGGGACCGGGGAGCTGTTTTTT. This sequence encodes CASSLYAGGTGELFF. The V and J genes are TRBV28 and TRBJ2-2, with D perhaps matching TRBD1 (7 bases). Trimming stripped 1 base from V and 5 bases from J, with 11 bases between. This CDR3 has 15 residues. CDR1 MDHEN and CDR2 SYDVKM come from the germline V gene.

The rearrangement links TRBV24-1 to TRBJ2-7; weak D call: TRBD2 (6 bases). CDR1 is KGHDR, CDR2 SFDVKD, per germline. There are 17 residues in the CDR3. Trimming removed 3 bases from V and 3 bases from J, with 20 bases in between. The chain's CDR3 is CATSDPVRDGANYEQYF. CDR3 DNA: TGTGCCACCAGTGATCCCGTGCGGGACGGCGCGAACTACGAGCAGTACTTC.

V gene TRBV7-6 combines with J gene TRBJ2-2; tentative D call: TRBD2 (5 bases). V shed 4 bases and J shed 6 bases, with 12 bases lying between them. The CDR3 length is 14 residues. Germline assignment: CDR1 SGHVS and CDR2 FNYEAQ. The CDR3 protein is CASSSGGTAGELFF. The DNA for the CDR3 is TGTGCCAGCAGCTCCGGAGGTACGGCCGGGGAGCTGTTTTTT. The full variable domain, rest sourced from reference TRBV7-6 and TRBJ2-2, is GAGVSQSPRYKVTKRGQDVALRCDPISGHVSLYWYRQALGQGPEFLTYFNYEAQQDKSGLPNDRFSAERPEGSISTLTIQRTEQRDSAMYRCASSSGGTAGELFFGEGSRLTVL.

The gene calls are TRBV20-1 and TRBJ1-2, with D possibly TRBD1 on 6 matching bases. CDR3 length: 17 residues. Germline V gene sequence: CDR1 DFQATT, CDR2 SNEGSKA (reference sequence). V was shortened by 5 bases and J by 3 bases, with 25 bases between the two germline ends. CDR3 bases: TGCAGTGCTCAGGGGAGTTGGGCAGACCCTATCGACTATGGCTACACCTTC. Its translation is CSAQGSWADPIDYGYTF.

CDR3: CASSQEDPASSYNEQFF. The CDR3 bases are TGTGCCAGCAGCCAAGAAGACCCGGCGAGCTCCTACAATGAGCAGTTCTTC. The chain has TRBV4-2 and TRBJ2-1; no firm D call. Germline V gives CDR1 LGHNA, CDR2 YNFKEQ. CDR3 length: 17 residues. V lost 0 bases and J lost 0, with 12 bases in between.

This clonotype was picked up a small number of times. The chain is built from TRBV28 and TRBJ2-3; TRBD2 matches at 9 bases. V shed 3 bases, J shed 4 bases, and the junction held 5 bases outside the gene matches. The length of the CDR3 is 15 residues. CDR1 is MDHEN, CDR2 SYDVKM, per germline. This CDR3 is CASSFVSGGADTQYF. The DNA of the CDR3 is TGTGCCAGCAGTTTTGTTAGCGGGGGTGCAGATACGCAGTATTTT.

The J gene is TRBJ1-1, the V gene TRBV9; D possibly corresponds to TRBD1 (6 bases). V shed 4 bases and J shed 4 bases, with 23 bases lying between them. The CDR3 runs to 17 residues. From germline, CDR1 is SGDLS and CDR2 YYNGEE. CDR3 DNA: TGTGCCAGCAGCCCCCGGACAGATACTACAGTGAGCACTGAAGCTTTCTTT. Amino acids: CASSPRTDTTVSTEAFF. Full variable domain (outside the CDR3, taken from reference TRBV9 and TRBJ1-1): DSGVTQTPKHLITATGQRVTLRCSPRSGDLSVYWYQQSLDQGLQFLIQYYNGEERAKGNILERFSAQQFPDLHSELNLSSLELGDSALYFCASSPRTDTTVSTEAFFGQGTRLTVV.

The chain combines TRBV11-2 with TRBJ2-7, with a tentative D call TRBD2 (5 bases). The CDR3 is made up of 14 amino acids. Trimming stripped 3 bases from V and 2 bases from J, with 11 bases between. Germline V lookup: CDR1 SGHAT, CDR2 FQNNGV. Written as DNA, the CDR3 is TGTGCCAGCAGCTTCGGATTCGGGACCTACGAGCAGTACTTC. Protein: CASSFGFGTYEQYF.

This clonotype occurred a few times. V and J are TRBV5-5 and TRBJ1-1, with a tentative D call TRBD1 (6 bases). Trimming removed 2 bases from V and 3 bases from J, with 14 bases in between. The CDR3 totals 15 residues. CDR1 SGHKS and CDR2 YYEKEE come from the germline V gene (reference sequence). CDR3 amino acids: CASSFGGRSDTEAFF. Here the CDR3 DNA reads TGTGCCAGCAGCTTCGGGGGGCGGTCGGACACTGAAGCTTTCTTT. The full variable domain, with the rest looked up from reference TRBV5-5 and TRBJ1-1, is DAGVTQSPTHLIKTRGQQVTLRCSPISGHKSVSWYQQVLGQGPQFIFQYYEKEERGRGNFPDRFSARQFPNYSSELNVNALLLGDSALYLCASSFGGRSDTEAFFGQGTRLTVV.

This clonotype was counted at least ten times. The CDR3 reads CASSSRTGELFF. CDR3 in DNA: TGTGCCAGCAGCTCTAGGACCGGGGAGCTGTTTTTT. The rearrangement joins TRBV7-8 to TRBJ2-2; D gene ambiguous. CDR3 length: 12 amino acids. Germline V gene data show CDR1 as SGHVS and CDR2 as FQNEAQ. V dropped 4 bases and J dropped 5 bases, with 5 bases sitting between them.

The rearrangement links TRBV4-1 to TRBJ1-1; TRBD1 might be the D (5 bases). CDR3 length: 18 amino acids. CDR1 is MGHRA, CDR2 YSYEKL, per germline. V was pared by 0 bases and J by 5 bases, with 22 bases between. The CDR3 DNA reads TGCGCCAGCAGCCAAGAAGGATTAGTCGGGACGGGGGTGACTGAAGCTTTCTTT. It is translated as CASSQEGLVGTGVTEAFF.

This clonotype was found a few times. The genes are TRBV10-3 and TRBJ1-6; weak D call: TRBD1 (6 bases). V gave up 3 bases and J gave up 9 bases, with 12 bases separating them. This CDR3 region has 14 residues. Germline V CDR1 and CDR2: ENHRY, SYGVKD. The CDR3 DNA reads TGTGCCATCAGTGAAGGGGGACTGGGTTCACCCCTCCACTTT. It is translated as CAISEGGLGSPLHF.

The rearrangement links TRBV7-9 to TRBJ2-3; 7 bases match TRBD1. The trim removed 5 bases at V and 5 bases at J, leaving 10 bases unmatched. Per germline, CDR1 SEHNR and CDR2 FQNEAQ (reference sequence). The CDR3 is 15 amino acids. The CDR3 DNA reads TGTGCCAGCAGCCCTCGACAGGGAGTGAAAGATACGCAGTATTTT. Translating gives CASSPRQGVKDTQYF.

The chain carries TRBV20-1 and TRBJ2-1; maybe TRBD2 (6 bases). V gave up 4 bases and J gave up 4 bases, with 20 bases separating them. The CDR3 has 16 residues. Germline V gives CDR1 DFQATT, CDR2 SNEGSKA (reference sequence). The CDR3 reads CSATQEVGGDYNEQFF. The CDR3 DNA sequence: TGCAGTGCTACCCAAGAGGTTGGCGGGGATTACAATGAGCAGTTCTTC.

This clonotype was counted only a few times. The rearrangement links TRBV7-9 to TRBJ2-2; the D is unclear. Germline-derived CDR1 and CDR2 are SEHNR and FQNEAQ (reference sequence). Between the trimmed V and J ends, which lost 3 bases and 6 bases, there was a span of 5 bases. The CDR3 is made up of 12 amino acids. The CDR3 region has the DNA TGTGCCAGCAGCTTCGGCCCCGGGGAGCTGTTTTTT. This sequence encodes CASSFGPGELFF.